Below, 27 T cell receptor beta chains from the same sample are listed, as sequenced in a study of blood T cell repertoires in COVID-19. Clones were read by immunoSEQ multiplex PCR, and TCRdb kept only the in-frame ones, dropping some. Of 150,000 to 200,000 clones in the sample, roughly nine tenths were seen once. Sample: peripheral blood. The receptor set was obtained from a man aged 65-85 years with active or convalescent COVID-19.

This clone was seen just once. The J gene is TRBJ1-4, the V gene TRBV9; no reliable D call. V gave up 3 bases and J gave up 0 bases, with 12 bases separating them. Germline CDR1 reads SGDLS; CDR2 reads YYNGEE. CDR3 length: 16 amino acids. The CDR3 DNA reads TGTGCCAGCAGCGGCGACGGGGTGCCAACTAATGAAAAACTGTTTTTT. Its translation: CASSGDGVPTNEKLFF.

The V gene is TRBV27, the J gene TRBJ1-5; TRBD1 aligns across 9 bases. The CDR3 loop spans 17 amino acids. CDR1 MNHEY and CDR2 SMNVEV come from the germline V gene (reference sequence). V lost 0 bases to trimming and J lost 0 bases; unmatched junction nucleotides: 3. The CDR3 nucleotides are TGTGCCAGCAGTTTATCTGGGACAGGGTATAGCAATCAGCCCCAGCATTTT. Translated: CASSLSGTGYSNQPQHF.

The chain has TRBV11-2 and TRBJ2-7; D might be TRBD1 (5 bases). CDR1 SGHAT and CDR2 FQNNGV come from the germline V gene. The V and J ends lost 10 bases and 1 base respectively, with 14 bases between them. The CDR3 runs 13 residues. The CDR3 is CAIQDMASYEQYF. As DNA, the CDR3 is TGTGCCATCCAGGACATGGCGTCCTACGAGCAGTACTTC.

DNA of the CDR3: TGTGCCACCAGTGATTTTGGGCATGGAGGAGGCGATGAGCAGTTCTTC. This gives the protein CATSDFGHGGGDEQFF. The chain is built from TRBV24-1 and TRBJ2-1, with D maybe TRBD2 (5 bases). The germline V and J ends were trimmed by 1 base and 8 bases, with 17 bases remaining between them. This CDR3 contains 16 residues. Germline assignment: CDR1 KGHDR and CDR2 SFDVKD.

The chain combines TRBV3-1 (or the pseudogene TRBV3-2) with TRBJ1-2, with 7 bases that match TRBD1. V lost 1 base and J lost 3; bases outside the gene matches: 8. The CDR3 spans 16 residues. Germline V gene lookup returns CDR1 LGHDT and CDR2 YNNKEL (reference sequence). Written as DNA, the CDR3 is TGTGCCAGCAGCCAAGCGGGGGCAGGGGGATACTATGGCTACACCTTC. This codes for CASSQAGAGGYYGYTF.

This clone was seen a handful of times. The chain's CDR3 is CASSQVAAGGPGNTEAFF. The CDR3 DNA reads as TGCGCCAGCAGCCAAGTGGCAGCAGGTGGTCCAGGGAATACTGAAGCTTTCTTT. V is TRBV4-1 and J is TRBJ1-1; tentative D call: TRBD1 (5 bases). V gave up 1 base and J gave up 5 bases, with 23 bases separating them. The CDR3 runs 18 residues. CDR1 is MGHRA, CDR2 YSYEKL, per germline.

This chain uses TRBV19 with TRBJ1-1; TRBD1 aligns across 9 bases. The CDR3 spans 16 residues. The germline V gene has CDR1 LNHDA and CDR2 SQIVND (reference sequence). Trimming cost V 9 bases and J 5 bases; bases outside gene matches: 16. The CDR3, as DNA: TGTGCCAGCAACGCGGGGGCGGGACAGGGACAAACTGAAGCTTTCTTT. Its protein product is CASNAGAGQGQTEAFF.

CDR3 nucleotides: TGCGCCAGCAGCCAAATCTGGGGGGATAATCAGCCCCAGCATTTT. Protein product: CASSQIWGDNQPQHF. The V and J genes are TRBV4-1 and TRBJ1-5, with D maybe TRBD1 (5 bases). The CDR3 covers 15 residues. Trimming left V 2 bases short and J 4 bases short, with 12 bases between. Germline loops: CDR1 MGHRA, CDR2 YSYEKL.

The rearrangement joins TRBV29-1 to TRBJ1-5, with D maybe TRBD1 (5 bases). V lost 7 bases, J lost 4 bases, and 11 bases lay in between. The CDR3 consists of 12 residues. Germline CDR1 and CDR2: SQVTM and ANQGSEA. The CDR3 nucleotides read TGCAGCGCCGGTGGGGGGAATCAGCCCCAGCATTTT. Protein: CSAGGGNQPQHF.

This clone was observed a single time. This chain connects TRBV10-2 to TRBJ2-6, with 9 nucleotides matching TRBD1. Losses at the gene ends were 8 bases for V and 2 bases for J; bases not matched to a gene: 4. This CDR3 comprises 15 residues. Germline lookup yields CDR1 WSHSY and CDR2 SAAADI. The CDR3 protein is CASEGQGTGANVLTF. The DNA for the CDR3 is TGCGCCAGCGAGGGACAGGGAACTGGGGCCAACGTCCTGACTTTC.

The sample holds a few counts of this clone. The sample has other DNA sequences that encode this CDR3 too. The gene calls are TRBV19 and TRBJ1-1, with no clear D. Germline V gene sequence: CDR1 LNHDA, CDR2 SQIVND (reference sequence). CDR3 length: 14 amino acids. The germline V and J ends were trimmed by 8 bases and 1 base, with 14 bases remaining between them. The CDR3: CASRRGEGNTEAFF. The CDR3 region has the DNA TGTGCCAGTCGAAGAGGAGAAGGGAACACTGAAGCTTTCTTT.

The gene calls are TRBV28 and TRBJ1-1; the D gene is possibly TRBD1 (5 bases). Between the trimmed V and J ends, which lost 5 bases and 5 bases, there was a span of 12 bases. CDR3 length equals 13 residues. CDR1 MDHEN and CDR2 SYDVKM come from the germline V gene. The CDR3 DNA sequence: TGTGCCAGCAGTCGCAGGGTTCCGACTGAAGCTTTCTTT. Its protein product is CASSRRVPTEAFF.

The chain joins TRBV21-1 to TRBJ1-3. TRBV21-1 is a pseudogene. The CDR3 spans 14 residues. The CDR3 DNA follows: TGTGCCAGCAGCAAAGCGCTTTTAGTTAACACCATATATTTT. As protein: CASSKALLVNTIYF.

This clone was recorded at least ten times. The chain uses TRBV19 and TRBJ2-7, with D possibly TRBD1 on 8 matching bases. The germline V gene encodes CDR1 LNHDA and CDR2 SQIVND (reference sequence). This CDR3 is 15 amino acids long. The V end was cut by 4 bases, the J end by 6 bases, with 19 bases between. The CDR3 region is CASSTRQGRGVEQYF. The CDR3 DNA reads as TGTGCCAGTAGTACTCGACAGGGGAGGGGTGTCGAGCAGTACTTC. Drawing the rest from reference TRBV19 and TRBJ2-7, the complete variable domain is DGGITQSPKYLFRKEGQNVTLSCEQNLNHDAMYWYRQDPGQGLRLIYYSQIVNDFQKGDIAEGYSVSREKKESFPLTVTSAQKNPTAFYLCASSTRQGRGVEQYFGPGTRLTVT.

The chain joins TRBV27 to TRBJ1-1, with D perhaps matching TRBD1 (6 bases). Germline CDR1 reads MNHEY; CDR2 reads SMNVEV (reference sequence). The V end lost 5 bases, the J end lost 4 bases, and 17 bases lay between the germline ends. This CDR3 spans 15 amino acids. The CDR3 sequence: CASSRGQAGVTEAFF. CDR3 nucleotide sequence: TGTGCCAGCAGTCGGGGACAAGCCGGGGTCACTGAAGCTTTCTTT.

V usage is TRBV7-2 and J usage is TRBJ1-2; D is perhaps TRBD1 (6 bases). The germline V gene has CDR1 SGHTA and CDR2 FQGNSA. V was clipped by 1 base and J by 4 bases, with 10 bases between them. The CDR3 length is 14 residues. Here the CDR3 DNA reads TGTGCCAGCAGCTTAGACAGGGTTTCCTATGGCTACACCTTC. Protein: CASSLDRVSYGYTF.

The CDR3 reads CASSPTLAYNEQFF. CDR3 bases: TGTGCCAGCAGCCCAACTCTAGCCTACAATGAGCAGTTCTTC. J is TRBJ2-1 and V is TRBV5-4; unclear D gene. V lost 4 bases and J 2 bases, leaving 10 bases between the germline ends. Germline CDR1 and CDR2: SGHNT and YYREEE (reference sequence). The CDR3 consists of 14 residues.

The chain joins TRBV29-1 to TRBJ2-7; TRBD2 matches at 7 bases. CDR1 is SQVTM, CDR2 ANQGSEA, per germline. Trimming cost V 4 bases and J 5 bases; bases outside gene matches: 8. There are 13 residues in the CDR3. CDR3 bases: TGCAGCGTTGGGGGGAGGGCCTCTAACGAGCAGTACTTC. This encodes CSVGGRASNEQYF.

In nucleotides, the CDR3 is TGTGCCAGCAGCCTAAACCGGGACAGATCCTACAATGAGCAGTTCTTC. Translating gives CASSLNRDRSYNEQFF. This rearrangement joins TRBV7-6 to TRBJ2-1, with 7 bases fitting TRBD1. The CDR3 is made up of 16 amino acids. With 5 bases clipped from V and 1 base from J, the junction kept 8 bases outside the gene matches. In germline, CDR1 is SGHVS, CDR2 FNYEAQ. Drawing the rest from reference TRBV7-6 and TRBJ2-1, the complete variable domain is GAGVSQSPRYKVTKRGQDVALRCDPISGHVSLYWYRQALGQGPEFLTYFNYEAQQDKSGLPNDRFSAERPEGSISTLTIQRTEQRDSAMYRCASSLNRDRSYNEQFFGPGTRLTVL.

V usage is TRBV19 and J usage is TRBJ2-2; TRBD1 matches at 8 bases. J gave up 1 base and V 5 bases, and 9 bases lay outside the gene matches. This CDR3 has 17 residues. Germline assignment: CDR1 LNHDA and CDR2 SQIVND (reference sequence). This CDR3 is CASSPQGARRNTGELFF. In nucleotides, the CDR3 is TGTGCCAGTAGTCCCCAGGGGGCGCGGAGGAACACCGGGGAGCTGTTTTTT.

The rearrangement joins TRBV6-5 to TRBJ2-7; 7 bases are shared with TRBD2. The CDR3 runs 13 residues. Germline values: CDR1 MNHEY, CDR2 SVGAGI. V shed 6 bases, J shed 3 bases, and the junction held 5 bases outside the gene matches. CDR3 protein: CASSQRTSYEQYF. The CDR3 coding sequence is TGTGCCAGCAGCCAACGGACTAGCTACGAGCAGTACTTC.

CDR3 loop: CASSLATDYNEQFF. The CDR3 bases are TGCGCCAGCAGCTTGGCGACAGATTACAATGAGCAGTTCTTC. This sequence joins TRBV5-1 and TRBJ2-1; TRBD1 might be the D (5 bases). The V end was cut by 0 bases, the J end by 4 bases, with 8 bases between. The CDR3 totals 14 residues. Germline values: CDR1 SGHRS, CDR2 YFSETQ.

This chain connects TRBV12-3 or TRBV12-4 to TRBJ1-5, with TRBD1 matching 7 bases. The CDR3 totals 13 residues. After removal of 6 bases from V and 4 bases from J, the junction contained 3 bases not matched to a gene. DNA of the CDR3: TGTGCCAGCAGGGCCAGGGGGAATCAGCCCCAGCATTTT. This encodes CASRARGNQPQHF.

This rearrangement joins TRBV10-2 to TRBJ2-7; 10 bases agree with TRBD1. Unmatched junction bases numbered 4, after V lost 4 bases and J lost 1 base. Germline CDR1 is WSHSY and CDR2 is SAAADI. This CDR3 comprises 15 residues. CDR3 loop: CASSGPGQGSYEQYF. The CDR3 nucleotides are TGCGCCAGCAGTGGCCCGGGACAGGGGTCCTACGAGCAGTACTTC.

The chain uses TRBV18 and TRBJ2-2, with TRBD1 matching 12 bases. The CDR3 is 16 residues long. Germline V gives CDR1 KGHSH, CDR2 LQKENI. J gave up 5 bases and V 0 bases, and 1 base lay outside the gene matches. CDR3 loop: CASSPPGQGATGELFF. The CDR3 DNA reads TGTGCCAGCTCACCACCGGGACAGGGGGCAACCGGGGAGCTGTTTTTT.

The chain recombines TRBV15 with TRBJ2-7, with 8 bases identical to TRBD1. CDR3 length: 15 amino acids. J was trimmed by 5 bases and V by 5 bases; bases with no gene match: 11. Germline CDR1 is LNHNV and CDR2 is YYDKDF (reference sequence). The CDR3: CATSRRSRGPDEQYF. The CDR3 DNA sequence: TGTGCCACCAGCCGCAGGAGCAGGGGGCCGGACGAGCAGTACTTC.

Points on this clone: This same CDR3 is encoded by further DNA sequences in the sample. The rearrangement links TRBV19 to TRBJ1-5; D possibly corresponds to TRBD1 (6 bases). The CDR3 extends over 14 amino acids. Trimming pared 3 bases from V and 7 bases from J, leaving 13 bases between. Germline V CDR1 and CDR2: LNHDA, SQIVND (reference sequence). In DNA form, the CDR3 reads TGTGCCAGTAGTATCCGGGACAATAACCAGCCCCAGCATTTT. Encoded protein: CASSIRDNNQPQHF.